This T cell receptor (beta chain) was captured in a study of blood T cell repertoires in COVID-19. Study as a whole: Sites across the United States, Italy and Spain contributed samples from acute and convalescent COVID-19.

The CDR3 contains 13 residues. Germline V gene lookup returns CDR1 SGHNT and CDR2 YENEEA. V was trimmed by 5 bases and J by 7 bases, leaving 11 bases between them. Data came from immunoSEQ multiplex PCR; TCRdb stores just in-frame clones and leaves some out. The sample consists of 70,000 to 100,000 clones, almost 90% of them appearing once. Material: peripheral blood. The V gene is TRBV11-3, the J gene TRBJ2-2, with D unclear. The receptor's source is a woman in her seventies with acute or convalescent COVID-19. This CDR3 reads CASSLNVYGELFF. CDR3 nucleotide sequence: TGTGCCAGCAGCCTAAACGTCTACGGGGAGCTGTTTTTT.